What follows are 14 T cell receptor beta chains derived from one specimen sequenced in a study of blood T cell repertoires in COVID-19. Method: immunoSEQ multiplex PCR; TCRdb's copy keeps in-frame clones and lacks some. In the table there are around 300,000 clones, just under 85% of which are singletons. The sample comprised peripheral blood. These receptors originate from a woman aged 45-59 years with active or convalescent COVID-19.

J is TRBJ2-1 and V is TRBV6-5; D may be TRBD2 (6 bases). Trimming cost V 6 bases and J 4 bases, with 10 bases left between them. Germline loops: CDR1 MNHEY, CDR2 SVGAGI. The CDR3 contains 13 residues. The CDR3 here is CASSRERYNEQFF. The CDR3 DNA reads TGTGCCAGCAGCCGGGAGCGGTACAATGAGCAGTTCTTC.

V and J are TRBV2 and TRBJ2-7; the match to TRBD1 covers 10 bases. Germline-derived CDR1 and CDR2 are SNHLY and FYNNEI. The V and J ends lost 5 bases and 1 base, in that order; junction bases with no gene match: 2. The length of the CDR3 is 14 residues. CDR3 sequence (DNA): TGTGCCAGCAGTCGGGACAGGGGTTCCTACGAGCAGTACTTC. Translating it yields CASSRDRGSYEQYF.

This clone was recorded a few times. Other DNA variants within this sample encode the same CDR3. The chain is built from TRBV4-2 and TRBJ2-3; tentative D call: TRBD1 (5 bases). The CDR3 loop spans 16 amino acids. CDR1 and CDR2 (germline): LGHNA, YNFKEQ. V was shortened by 3 bases and J by 0 bases, with 13 bases between the two germline ends. The CDR3 nucleotides read TGTGCCAGCAGCCAGGGTGGGGCAGGCAGCACAGATACGCAGTATTTT. Translating gives CASSQGGAGSTDTQYF.

J is TRBJ1-2 and V is TRBV5-1; 7 positions match TRBD1. With 4 bases clipped from V and 0 bases from J, the junction kept 6 bases outside the gene matches. The CDR3 length is 15 residues. Germline lookup yields CDR1 SGHRS and CDR2 YFSETQ. Written as DNA, the CDR3 is TGCGCCAGCAGCCCCGGGGACAGACCTAACTATGGCTACACCTTC. Its protein is CASSPGDRPNYGYTF.

Regarding this clone: One junction end does not reproduce the germline sequence, and a read error may be involved. The rearrangement uses TRBV14 and TRBJ1-1; D gene uncertain. This CDR3 is built from 13 residues. Germline CDR1 is SGHDN and CDR2 is FVKESK. The CDR3 protein is CASGEHLNAEAFF. The CDR3 DNA follows: TGTGCCAGCGGGGAGCACTTGAACGCTGAAGCTTTCTTT.

V gene TRBV5-1 combines with J gene TRBJ2-2; D gene unclear. Germline CDR1 is SGHRS and CDR2 is YFSETQ. The CDR3 consists of 13 residues. The germline V and J ends were trimmed by 4 bases and 6 bases, with 10 bases remaining between them. DNA for the CDR3: TGCGCCAGCAGCCCAGTATATGCCGGGGAGCTGTTTTTT. Its protein product is CASSPVYAGELFF.

The chain joins TRBV6-1 to TRBJ2-1; D unresolved. CDR1 is MNHNS, CDR2 SASEGT, per germline. The CDR3 runs 12 residues. V was pared by 2 bases and J by 15 bases, with 14 bases between. CDR3 in DNA: TGTGCCAGCAGTGAAACTGAATTGACGGGGTTCTTC. Its translation is CASSETELTGFF.

V gene TRBV28 combines with J gene TRBJ2-1, with a possible D match to TRBD1 (6 bases). The germline CDR1 and CDR2 sequences are MDHEN and SYDVKM. The CDR3 length is 13 residues. The V end lost 1 base, the J end lost 12 bases, and 13 bases lay between the germline ends. CDR3 loop: CASSLYQGTGQFF. CDR3 in DNA: TGTGCCAGCAGTTTATACCAGGGGACGGGGCAGTTCTTC.

The CDR3 sequence: CASSVGSRSSEAFF. The CDR3 region has the DNA TGTGCCAGCAGCGTAGGATCCCGAAGCTCTGAAGCTTTCTTT. The V call is TRBV9, the J call TRBJ1-1, with D uncertain. The CDR3 extends over 14 amino acids. V lost 0 bases, J lost 6 bases, and 12 bases lay in between. Per the germline V gene, CDR1 is SGDLS and CDR2 is YYNGEE.

This clone was observed a few times. The chain employs TRBV5-4 and TRBJ1-5; unclear D gene. The CDR3 is 13 amino acids. CDR1 is SGHNT and CDR2 is YYREEE in the germline V gene (reference sequence). Trimming removed 0 bases at V and 5 bases at J, with 6 bases between. The CDR3 nucleotides read TGTGCCAGCAGCTTGGGTGGAGATCAGCCCCAGCATTTT. Protein product: CASSLGGDQPQHF.

The chain couples TRBV7-9 to TRBJ1-1; D remains ambiguous. V lost 5 bases to trimming and J lost 6 bases, with 13 bases between them. Germline V gene sequence: CDR1 SEHNR, CDR2 FQNEAQ (reference sequence). The CDR3 contains 13 residues. The CDR3 DNA sequence: TGTGCCAGCAGCCGCGGGATGGGCTCTGAAGCTTTCTTT. Its translation is CASSRGMGSEAFF.

This clone appeared a single time. The CDR3 bases are TGTGCCAGCAGCCGATATCTAATTCAGGGGAACCCTAACACCGGGGAGCTGTTTTTT. Its protein is CASSRYLIQGNPNTGELFF. The chain combines TRBV3-1 (or the pseudogene TRBV3-2) with TRBJ2-2, with D maybe TRBD1 (6 bases). The CDR3 loop spans 19 amino acids. Trimming removed 4 bases from V and 2 bases from J, with 23 bases in between. CDR1 and CDR2 (germline): LGHDT, YNNKEL (reference sequence).

The rearrangement uses TRBV28 and TRBJ1-5, with 8 bases lining up with TRBD1. CDR1 MDHEN and CDR2 SYDVKM come from the germline V gene. The CDR3 consists of 14 residues. V lost 4 bases and J lost 4; bases outside the gene matches: 3. Here the CDR3 reads CASSSQGANQPQHF. The CDR3 DNA is TGTGCCAGCAGTTCTCAGGGGGCTAATCAGCCCCAGCATTTT.

This sequence joins TRBV29-1 and TRBJ1-1, with 9 nucleotides matching TRBD1. CDR1 SQVTM and CDR2 ANQGSEA come from the germline V gene. The CDR3 loop spans 12 amino acids. J was trimmed by 5 bases and V by 6 bases; bases with no gene match: 4. CDR3 DNA sequence: TGCAGCGTCCACAGGGGGCGGACTGAAGCTTTCTTT. This gives the protein CSVHRGRTEAFF.